A selection of T cell receptor beta chains follows, all from one sample in a study of siplizumab effects on memory and regulatory T cells. Some clones are missing from TCRdb's copy, which holds only in-frame ones; the method was immunoSEQ multiplex PCR. This sample has 50,000 or so clones, with more than 80% found just once. Sequenced input: CD8+ T cells sorted from blood. The receptors here all came from a human donor in good health. The CDR3 runs from the conserved cysteine through the conserved F or W. D genes are given only for firm matches. Not every row has a clone size; where given, it reads once, few, many or a size class.

v_gene	abundance	d_gene	j_gene	CDR3nt	CDR3aa
TRBV7-3	NA	TRBD1	TRBJ2-1	TGTGCCAGCAGCCCCTTCCCCGGGGACAGAACTGAGCAGTTCTTC	CASSPFPGDRTEQFF
TRBV5-1	NA	TRBD1	TRBJ2-7	TGCGCCAGCAGCTCACCGGGACAGGGATTGAGGGAGCAGTACTTC	CASSSPGQGLREQYF
TRBV7-2	NA	NA	TRBJ2-2	TGTGCCAGCAGCTTAGGTCTGAAGGGGATGAACACCGGGGAGCTGTTTTTT	CASSLGLKGMNTGELFF
TRBV2	once	TRBD1	TRBJ1-6	TGTGCCAGCAGACAGGGGATAAGCTCACCCCTCCACTTT	CASRQGISSPLHF
TRBV28	NA	NA	TRBJ2-5	TGTGCCAGCAGTTTACGGATATATAGGTTGGGCCCTCAAGAGACCCAGTACTTC	CASSLRIYRLGPQETQYF
TRBV6-6	NA	NA	TRBJ2-1	TGTGCCAGCACCCTAATCCTTGGTCGTGGGCAGTTCTTC	CASTLILGRGQFF
TRBV11-2	NA	NA	TRBJ2-7	TGTGCCAGCAGCTTAGGGTTGGGCTACGAGCAGTACTTC	CASSLGLGYEQYF
TRBV6-5	NA	NA	TRBJ2-5	TGTGCCAGCAGAGATCCCGGGACACGAGAGACCCAGTACTTC	CASRDPGTRETQYF
TRBV7-2	NA	NA	TRBJ1-6	TGTGCCAGCAGCTTACGGGACGGAAGCTCCTATAATTCACCCCTCCACTTT	CASSLRDGSSYNSPLHF
TRBV23-1	NA	NA	TRBJ1-6	TGCGCCAGTAGGCCTAGACAGAAATTTTTT	CASRPRQKFF
TRBV5-5	NA	NA	TRBJ1-3	TGTGCCAGCAGCCGGGACTCTTCTGGAAACACCATATATTTT	CASSRDSSGNTIYF
TRBV9	once	NA	TRBJ1-5	TGTGCCAGCAGCGTAGACGGTGGAGGTAATCAGCCCCAGCATTTT	CASSVDGGGNQPQHF
TRBV19	NA	NA	TRBJ1-1	TGTGCCAGTAGTATGAACAGGGAGAACACTGAAGCTTTCTTT	CASSMNRENTEAFF
TRBV29-1	NA	TRBD2	TRBJ2-1	TGCAGCGTTGTAGCGGGAGAGAGCAATGAGCAGTTCTTC	CSVVAGESNEQFF
TRBV30	NA	NA	TRBJ2-1	TGTGCCTGGAGTGTAGGAGTAGATTACAATGAGCAGTTCTTC	CAWSVGVDYNEQFF
TRBV6-5	NA	NA	TRBJ2-3	TGTGCCAGCAGCACTACCCGGTTCTACACAGATACGCAGTATTTT	CASSTTRFYTDTQYF
TRBV30	NA	NA	TRBJ2-5	TGTGCCTGGAGTTCAGGGTTTCAGTTGGACAGCCAGTACTTC	CAWSSGFQLDSQYF
TRBV7-2	once	TRBD2	TRBJ2-1	TGTGCCAGCAGCTCTGGACTAGCGGGAGCTTACAATGAGCAGTTCTTC	CASSSGLAGAYNEQFF
TRBV28	NA	NA	TRBJ2-7	TGTGCCAGCAGTTTTCTGCCAGGCTACGAGCAGTACTTC	CASSFLPGYEQYF
TRBV6-4	NA	NA	TRBJ2-6	TGTGCCAGCAGTGACTCTTATACTAGCTCTGGGGCCAACGTCCTGACTTTC	CASSDSYTSSGANVLTF
TRBV6-4	NA	TRBD2	TRBJ2-7	TGTGCCAGCAGTGAAACGGGGGGGACCTACGAGCAGTACTTC	CASSETGGTYEQYF
TRBV9	NA	TRBD1	TRBJ1-5	TGTGCCAGCAGCGAGGGACAGGCCCAGCCCCAGCATTTT	CASSEGQAQPQHF
TRBV9	NA	NA	TRBJ1-1	TGTGCCAGCAGCGTCAGGGTTGGCACTGAAGCTTTCTTT	CASSVRVGTEAFF
TRBV28	NA	NA	TRBJ2-1	TGTGCCAGCAGTCCGGACGGGTACAATGAGCAGTTCTTC	CASSPDGYNEQFF
TRBV30	once	TRBD1	TRBJ1-2	TGTGCCTGGAGTGTATGGGACAGCTATGGCTACACCTTC	CAWSVWDSYGYTF
TRBV5-1	NA	TRBD2	TRBJ2-1	TGCGCCAGCAGCGCTAGCGGGAGGACAAATGAGCAGTTCTTC	CASSASGRTNEQFF
TRBV6-4	NA	NA	TRBJ2-1	TGTGCCAGCAGTGACTCTGGCTTCCTCGGAAATGAGCAGTTCTTC	CASSDSGFLGNEQFF
TRBV19	few	NA	TRBJ2-1	TGTGCCAGTAGTGTCTCTAGCTGGAATGAGCAGTTCTTC	CASSVSSWNEQFF
TRBV28	NA	NA	TRBJ1-1	TGTGCCAGCAGTTTACATGGGGACCGGAACACTGAAGCTTTCTTT	CASSLHGDRNTEAFF
TRBV4-2	NA	NA	TRBJ2-1	TGTGCCAGCAGCCAAGTCCACAGCGGCAATGAGCAGTTCTTC	CASSQVHSGNEQFF
TRBV7-9	NA	TRBD2	TRBJ2-3	TGTGCCAGCAGCTACGCCGGACTAGCGGTCACAGATACGCAGTATTTT	CASSYAGLAVTDTQYF
TRBV7-3	NA	NA	TRBJ1-3	TGTGCCAGCAGCTCAGACGGTTCGTCAGGAAACACCATATATTTT	CASSSDGSSGNTIYF
TRBV7-9	NA	NA	TRBJ2-5	TGTGCCAGCAGCGTGTTACAAGAGACCCAGTACTTC	CASSVLQETQYF
TRBV11-1	NA	NA	TRBJ1-1	TGTGCCAGCAGCCCGGGACTTGAAGCTTTCTTT	CASSPGLEAFF
TRBV28	NA	NA	TRBJ1-2	TGTGCCAGCAGCCCACTCCCCGGGACGGGAATTAACTATGGCTACACCTTC	CASSPLPGTGINYGYTF
TRBV13	NA	NA	TRBJ2-3	TGTGCCAGCAGCTTAGGGTGGGGTACGCAGTATTTT	CASSLGWGTQYF
TRBV7-3	many	TRBD2	TRBJ2-1	TGTGCTAGCAGTCCGCTGGGGAGGGAGGGTGAGCAGTTCTTC	CASSPLGREGEQFF
TRBV30	NA	NA	TRBJ1-4	TGTGCCTGGAGTACCCTAGGGCTTGGTAATGAAAAACTGTTTTTT	CAWSTLGLGNEKLFF
TRBV13	NA	TRBD2	TRBJ2-7	TGTGCCAGCAGCTTGCAGCTAGCGGGAGGCCCCCTGGGCGAGCAGTACTTC	CASSLQLAGGPLGEQYF
TRBV9	NA	TRBD2	TRBJ2-1	TGTGCCAGCAGCTCCAGGGTAGCGGGAGATATAAACAATGAGCAGTTCTTC	CASSSRVAGDINNEQFF
TRBV25-1	NA	TRBD1	TRBJ2-1	TGTGCCAGCAGGGAGACAGGGAGCTACAATGAGCAGTTCTTC	CASRETGSYNEQFF
TRBV28	NA	NA	TRBJ2-5	TGTGCCAGCAGTCCCCCTGGTCAGGGACCACGAGAGACCCAGTACTTC	CASSPPGQGPRETQYF
TRBV7-9	NA	NA	TRBJ1-1	TGTGCCAGCAGCCAGGGCCTCCTCTTT	CASSQGLLF
TRBV7-2	NA	TRBD2	TRBJ2-3	TGTGCCAGCAGTTTCCTAGCGGGACCCAGCACAGATACGCAGTATTTT	CASSFLAGPSTDTQYF
TRBV7-9	NA	NA	TRBJ2-3	TGTGCCAGCAGCGGAGCCCCGGGAGCCCTCCTTGTTACGCAGTATTTT	CASSGAPGALLVTQYF
TRBV5-4	NA	NA	TRBJ1-6	TGTGCCAGCAGCTTGGCGAATTCACCCCTCCACTTT	CASSLANSPLHF
TRBV29-1	NA	NA	TRBJ1-1	TGCAGCGTTGAAGAGGACAACATGAACACTGAAGCTTTCTTT	CSVEEDNMNTEAFF
TRBV5-4	once	NA	TRBJ1-2	TGTGCCAGCAGCTTGGATCGGGGGGCGAGCTATGGCTACACCTTC	CASSLDRGASYGYTF
TRBV7-2	NA	NA	TRBJ1-1	TGTGCCAGCAGCTTAGGCCCCACCGTGAACACTGAAGCTTTCTTT	CASSLGPTVNTEAFF
TRBV27	NA	TRBD1	TRBJ2-7	TGTGCCAGCCGGGACAGCGCAATTAGCTCCTACGAGCAGTACTTC	CASRDSAISSYEQYF
TRBV15	NA	TRBD1	TRBJ1-4	TGTGCCACCAGCAGAGGATGGGACAGGGCCACCTCTAATGAAAAACTGTTTTTT	CATSRGWDRATSNEKLFF
TRBV6-1	NA	NA	TRBJ2-3	TGTGCCAGCAGTGACCTCCCGGGTGACACAGATACGCAGTATTTT	CASSDLPGDTDTQYF